Reported below is one T cell receptor beta chain. This clonotype appeared a few times. Its antigen is unknown. One base away there is no much larger clone; base qualities are not given. This sample is drawn from a study of human T cells and chemical hapten exposure (dated by TCRdb to about 2021). Broadly, across the study: For sensitization, 2% DPC in acetone was applied to an approximately 2 cm by approximately 2 cm area of upper inner arm skin. Patients additionally received weekly therapeutic DPC doses to the scalp throughout the roughly 25-week study period. Patch testing was done on the upper back using Finn chambers containing 0.01% DPC, and results were scored after 6 days according to International Contact Dermatitis Research Group standards. The mostly female patient cohort included alopecia areata with under or over 50% scalp involvement, alopecia totalis and alopecia universalis. Libraries were pooled for sequencing, and per-sample TCR yields varied mainly because of small differences in library volumes within the pool. In alopecia patients, the study followed how the peripheral blood TCR repertoire changed in vivo over primary and secondary sensitization to diphenylcyclopropenone (DPC), a hapten. Blood was sampled from patients pre-sensitization (week 0) and at 2, 6 and about 24 weeks after DPC sensitization. Under 30 alopecia patients gave blood for TCR sequencing at one to four time points (pre-sensitization, 2, 6 and 24 weeks).

CDR1 and CDR2 were assigned from the germline V gene as MGHRA and YSYEKL. V lost 4 bases and J lost 5 bases; the stretch between them is 14 bases long. The CDR3 measures 14 amino acids from cysteine to phenylalanine. Only the CDR3 DNA is retained, 42 bases long and in frame from the first base. In light of the paper, this sample's time point label describes: pre-sensitization, week 0. The sample's treatment or condition label, decoded: therapeutic diphenylcyclopropenone sensitization with weekly scalp DPC. At each patch-test visit, blood was drawn before the patch test was applied. Eligible patients were aged 18 to 70, diagnosed with alopecia, deemed suitable for DPC therapy, and excluded if pregnant. Total RNA was extracted from unfractionated whole blood that had been collected in Tempus Blood RNA tubes. Library generation was performed with RACE. The instrument given in TCRdb is NextSeq 500. During library preparation, unique molecular identifiers were attached to individual cDNA molecules so that TCRs could be counted quantitatively and reproducibly. For every blood RNA sample, sequencing covered both the TCR alpha and TCR beta chains. For the original study's pipeline: Samples had a median of about 96,000 TCRs, with a range from about 23,224 to 750,000. The Decombinator software suite was used to annotate V, J and CDR3 in the TCR reads. For the PS versus PT1 abundance plots, all samples were subsampled to the same number of TCRs (28,000). Expanded TCRs were defined as absent before sensitization and observed at least eight times at the 2-week time point. TCRdb trimmed the raw reads at Q25, called clones with MiXCR and kept productive beta chains. Entries are consolidated by CDR3 protein sequence, retaining the most common genes and DNA. Here the V and J calls rest on TCRdb's processing, not on the authors' analysis. For this sample there are some 360,000 distinct CDR3 sequences; 4% to 6% appear just once. The biggest ten clones account for 2% to 3% of the sample.

What the research found in general, with its limitations: Patch test score correlated positively with the number of PT1 expanded TCRs, reaching significance at thresholds 8, 16 and 32 but not at 4. Compared with pre-sensitization or healthy control sets, expanded TCRs formed significantly more large CDR3 similarity clusters, which is consistent with antigen-driven responses. Repeated subsampling changed both the strength of the expansion versus patch-test correlation and the threshold at which that correlation became significant. The number of TCRs above 1 in 1000 frequency did not change with DPC sensitization; there was no evidence of global repertoire structure alterations. All patients had alopecia, a presumed autoimmune disease, so their immune response might differ from that of healthy individuals.

The specimen was whole blood, collected in connection with sensitization to the hapten diphenylcyclopropenone (DPC). The sequence was collected from a woman aged 45 to 65 with alopecia areata. Some clones in this sample may be carry-over from other donors' samples. The V gene is TRBV4-1 and the J gene is TRBJ1-2, with TRBD1 as a weak D call on 6 bases. In nucleotides, the sequence is TGCGCCAGCAGCCCGGCAGGGGCCTATTATGGCTACACCTTC. It codes for CASSPAGAYYGYTF.